This T cell receptor beta chain was recovered during a study of blood T cell repertoires in COVID-19. Turning to the study itself: COVID-19 samples, acute and convalescent, were from the United States, Italy and Spain. In each case, the material was cDNA or gDNA derived from T cells, B-cell-depleted T cells, or PBMCs.

Germline V gene sequence: CDR1 MGHDK, CDR2 SYGVNS. The CDR3 totals 15 residues. V shed 2 bases, J shed 2 bases, and the junction held 4 bases outside the gene matches. Per the original methods: By means of reference gene primer amplification, nucleated cell counts were estimated. Data came from immunoSEQ multiplex PCR; TCRdb stores just in-frame clones and leaves some out. D and trimming were read from the DNA, whereas the V and J calls and clone size are those reported in that table. In the table there are about 150,000 clones, around 85% of which are singletons. The source material was peripheral blood. The rearrangement uses TRBV25-1 and TRBJ2-3; 7 nucleotides agree with TRBD1. The TCR was taken from a woman in her sixties or seventies with acute or convalescent COVID-19. The CDR3 DNA reads as TGTGCCAGCAGTGAACGGGACAGACTCACAGATACGCAGTATTTT. Translating gives CASSERDRLTDTQYF.